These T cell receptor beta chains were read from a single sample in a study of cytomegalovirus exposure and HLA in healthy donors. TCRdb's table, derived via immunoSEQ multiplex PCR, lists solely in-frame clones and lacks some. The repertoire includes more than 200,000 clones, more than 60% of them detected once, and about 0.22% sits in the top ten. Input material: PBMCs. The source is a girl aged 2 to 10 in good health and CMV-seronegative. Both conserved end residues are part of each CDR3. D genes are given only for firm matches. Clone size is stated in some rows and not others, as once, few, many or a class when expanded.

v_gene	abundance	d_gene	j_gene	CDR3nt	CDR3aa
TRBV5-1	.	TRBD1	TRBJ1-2	TGCGCCAGCAGCTGGTATCCCCCCCAGGGGGACTATGGCTACACCTTC	CASSWYPPQGDYGYTF
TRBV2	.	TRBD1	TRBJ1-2	TGTGCCAGATCCGGGACAGGTTATGGCTACACCTTC	CARSGTGYGYTF
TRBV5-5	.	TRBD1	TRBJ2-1	TGTGCCAGCAGCTTGGGGGGACAGGGGTTGGGTGAGCAGTTCTTC	CASSLGGQGLGEQFF
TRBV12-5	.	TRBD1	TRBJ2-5	TGTGCTAGTGGTTTGCACAGGGGCATGAAAGAGACCCAGTACTTC	CASGLHRGMKETQYF
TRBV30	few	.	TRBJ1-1	TGTGCCTGGAGCCCACACAGGGTTGTTGAAGCTTTCTTT	CAWSPHRVVEAFF
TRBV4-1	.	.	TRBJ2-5	TGCGCCAGCAGCCAAGATAGACAGGCACTGGTGGAGACCCAGTACTTC	CASSQDRQALVETQYF
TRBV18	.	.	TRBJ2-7	TGTGCCAGCTCACAAAACACGGGCACAGGGGGGGACGAGCAGTACTTC	CASSQNTGTGGDEQYF
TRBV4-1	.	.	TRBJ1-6	TGCGCCAGCAGCCACTCTGGGACTTTACTCTCCTATAATTCACCCCTCCACTTT	CASSHSGTLLSYNSPLHF
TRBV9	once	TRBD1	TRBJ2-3	TGTGCCAGCAGCGAGAGGACAGGGGCCGAGGCAGATACGCAGTATTTT	CASSERTGAEADTQYF
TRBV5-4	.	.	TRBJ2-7	TGTGCCAGCAGCTTTTTTACAGGGGAGGAGTACTTC	CASSFFTGEEYF
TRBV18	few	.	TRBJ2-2	TGTGCCAGCTCACGAACTACAAGAAACACCGGGGAGCTGTTTTTT	CASSRTTRNTGELFF
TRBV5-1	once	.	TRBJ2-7	TGCGCCAGCAGCTTGGAGAGGAGCTCCTACGAGCAGTACTTC	CASSLERSSYEQYF
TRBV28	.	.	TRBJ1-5	TGTGCCAGCAGTTTATTAGGGTTGGGCAGGGGCAATCAGCCCCAGCATTTT	CASSLLGLGRGNQPQHF
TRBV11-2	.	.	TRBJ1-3	TGTGCCAGCAGCTTGGAGGGGTGGTCTGGAAACACCATATATTTT	CASSLEGWSGNTIYF
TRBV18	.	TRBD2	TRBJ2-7	TGTGCCAGCTCACGTAGCGGGATAAAACTCTTCTACGAGCAGTACTTC	CASSRSGIKLFYEQYF
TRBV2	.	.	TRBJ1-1	TGTGCCAGCAGACAGAGCACTGAAGCTTTCTTT	CASRQSTEAFF
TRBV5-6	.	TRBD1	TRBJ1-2	TGTGCCAGCATGGACAGGGGGTACTATGGCTACACCTTC	CASMDRGYYGYTF
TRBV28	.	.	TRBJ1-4	TGTGCCAGCAGTTTATCCTATTTGGGGCGGACTAATGAAAAACTGTTTTTT	CASSLSYLGRTNEKLFF